The sample holds a few counts of the clone carrying this T cell receptor beta chain. This record comes from a study of blood T cells in healthy people across ages. About the research overall: With template switching, about one barcoded beta molecule was captured per two T cells.

At least 6 micrograms of total RNA were extracted per sample. The second PCR ran about 6 to 12 cycles with a sample-barcoded 5' primer and J-beta primers. Each of the cDNA molecules was tagged by a template-switch adaptor with 12 random nucleotides. Using its own MiXCR run on the 5' RACE reads, TCRdb lists one record per CDR3 protein. The sample holds about 1.1 million distinct CDR3 sequences, under 40% seen once. This TCR derives from a man between 18 and 35 years old in good health. The specimen was blood.

CDR3 amino acids: CASSLTGTGYGYTF. The CDR3 nucleotides read TGTGCCAGCAGCTTAACCGGGACAGGGTACGGCTACACCTTC. The genes are TRBV7-3 and TRBJ1-2; 9 nucleotides align to TRBD1. V trimming: 0 bases; J trimming: 8 bases; junction bases outside the gene matches: 4. The CDR3 contains 14 residues. The V gene's germline CDR1 is SGHTA and CDR2 FQGTGA.